A single sample is the source of the 19 T cell receptor beta chains below, sequenced in a study of ipilimumab plus nivolumab after autologous stem cell transplantation. Method: immunoSEQ multiplex PCR; TCRdb's copy keeps in-frame clones and lacks some. The sample has roughly 40,000 clones, around 92% seen once. Sample: PBMCs, taken in a trial of ipilimumab plus nivolumab as post-transplant consolidation. The source is a male donor with multiple myeloma.

In DNA form, the CDR3 reads TGTGCCAGCACTTTAGCGGGCTCCTACAATGAGCAGTTCTTC. It specifies CASTLAGSYNEQFF. V usage is TRBV5-4 and J usage is TRBJ2-1; 7 bases match TRBD2. Per the germline V gene, CDR1 is SGHNT and CDR2 is YYREEE (reference sequence). With 6 bases clipped from V and 0 bases from J, the junction kept 3 bases outside the gene matches. The CDR3 consists of 14 residues.

The gene calls are TRBV19 and TRBJ2-7; TRBD2 might be the D (5 bases). Germline loops: CDR1 LNHDA, CDR2 SQIVND (reference sequence). The CDR3 sequence is 13 residues long. Trimming took 6 bases from V and 5 from J, leaving 14 bases between them. The CDR3 DNA sequence: TGTGCCAGTAGCGGACTCCCTGGGAACGAGCAGTACTTC. Amino acids: CASSGLPGNEQYF. The full variable domain, completed using reference TRBV19 and TRBJ2-7, is DGGITQSPKYLFRKEGQNVTLSCEQNLNHDAMYWYRQDPGQGLRLIYYSQIVNDFQKGDIAEGYSVSREKKESFPLTVTSAQKNPTAFYLCASSGLPGNEQYFGPGTRLTVT.

The V and J genes are TRBV7-2 and TRBJ1-5; no reliable D call. Per germline, CDR1 SGHTA and CDR2 FQGNSA. Deletions cut 3 bases from V and 1 base from J, with 7 bases between. The CDR3 has 14 amino acids. CDR3 loop: CASSFIWSNQPQHF. As DNA, the CDR3 is TGTGCCAGCAGCTTTATTTGGAGCAATCAGCCCCAGCATTTT.

This clone was observed a few times. The rearrangement uses TRBV7-2 and TRBJ1-1; tentative D call: TRBD1 (6 bases). This CDR3 region has 14 residues. Germline loops: CDR1 SGHTA, CDR2 FQGNSA. Trimming took 5 bases from V and 3 from J, leaving 13 bases between them. The CDR3 spells CASSRRGADTEAFF. CDR3 nucleotides: TGTGCCAGCAGCCGACGGGGGGCGGACACTGAAGCTTTCTTT.

The chain combines TRBV2 with TRBJ2-1, with D perhaps TRBD1 or TRBD2 (6 bases each). V was cut by 5 bases and J by 8 bases, with 25 bases left in between. The CDR3 has 17 amino acids. Per germline, CDR1 SNHLY and CDR2 FYNNEI. The CDR3 bases are TGTGCCAGCAGTCCCCCCCGGAGGGGGAATGTTGCAGATGAGCAGTTCTTC. It specifies CASSPPRRGNVADEQFF.

V is TRBV11-3 and J is TRBJ2-1; a weak D match, TRBD2 (5 bases). CDR3 length: 15 residues. The V gene lost 1 base and the J gene lost 7 bases, with 14 bases spanning the gap. Germline V gives CDR1 SGHNT, CDR2 YENEEA. CDR3 residues: CASSLGGLSKNEQFF. The CDR3 coding sequence is TGTGCCAGCAGCTTAGGCGGGTTATCGAAGAATGAGCAGTTCTTC.

The CDR3 DNA reads TGTGCCAGCAGCGGTCAACTCGACAATGAGCAGTTCTTC. It is translated as CASSGQLDNEQFF. This chain joins TRBV14 and TRBJ2-1; D call uncertain. This CDR3 has 13 amino acids. Per germline, CDR1 SGHDN and CDR2 FVKESK. V dropped 5 bases and J dropped 5 bases, with 10 bases sitting between them.

The genes are TRBV7-2 and TRBJ2-5; 12 bases line up with TRBD2. J lost 5 bases, V lost 2 bases, and 3 bases had no gene match. The CDR3 extends over 15 amino acids. Germline V gene data show CDR1 as SGHTA and CDR2 as FQGNSA. In nucleotides, the CDR3 is TGTGCCAGCAGCTTACTAGCGGGGGGGCTCGAGACCCAGTACTTC. This encodes CASSLLAGGLETQYF.

The CDR3: CASSSGTSGGPNYNEQFF. The DNA of the CDR3 is TGTGCCAGCAGCTCAGGGACTAGCGGGGGGCCGAACTACAATGAGCAGTTCTTC. The genes are TRBV7-2 and TRBJ2-1; 15 bases agree with TRBD2. Germline values: CDR1 SGHTA, CDR2 FQGNSA. This CDR3 has 18 residues. The trim removed 4 bases at V and 3 bases at J, leaving 7 bases unmatched.

This sequence joins TRBV28 and TRBJ2-4; D tentatively fits TRBD1 or TRBD2 (6 bases each). Trimming took off 1 base at V and 3 bases at J, with 13 bases between the two ends. CDR3 size: 16 residues. Germline V gene sequence: CDR1 MDHEN, CDR2 SYDVKM. CDR3: CASSLFGGIVKNIQYF. The CDR3 nucleotides read TGTGCCAGCAGTTTATTCGGGGGCATAGTCAAAAACATTCAGTACTTC.

This chain connects TRBV5-1 to TRBJ1-1, with 7 bases fitting TRBD1. The V gene end was trimmed by 2 bases and the J gene end by 5 bases; junction bases not matched to a gene: 6. This CDR3 contains 14 residues. Germline V gene data show CDR1 as SGHRS and CDR2 as YFSETQ. The CDR3 spells CASSFSPGGTEAFF. The CDR3 DNA reads TGCGCCAGCAGCTTCTCACCAGGGGGTACTGAAGCTTTCTTT.

The chain recombines TRBV28 with TRBJ1-1; D unresolved. V was clipped by 11 bases and J by 3 bases, with 7 bases between them. This CDR3 has 10 amino acids. The germline gives CDR1 MDHEN, CDR2 SYDVKM. The chain's CDR3 is CAVRDTEAFF. The CDR3 bases are TGTGCCGTGCGGGACACTGAAGCTTTCTTT.

This chain connects TRBV5-4 to TRBJ2-2; 8 bases match TRBD1. Per the germline V gene, CDR1 is SGHNT and CDR2 is YYREEE (reference sequence). The CDR3 has 14 residues. V shed 4 bases, J shed 7 bases, and the junction held 6 bases outside the gene matches. CDR3 nucleotides: TGTGCCAGCAGCCGGGGACAGGCGGGCGGGGAGCTGTTTTTT. This encodes CASSRGQAGGELFF.

V and J are TRBV7-6 and TRBJ2-7; the D gene is possibly TRBD1 (5 bases). Looked up from germline, CDR1 is SGHVS and CDR2 is FNYEAQ. V dropped 1 base and J dropped 2 bases, with 15 bases sitting between them. The CDR3 covers 16 residues. In DNA form, the CDR3 reads TGTGCCAGCAGCTTAGGGCCCCAAGGGGCTCCCTACGAGCAGTACTTC. Encoded protein: CASSLGPQGAPYEQYF.

The gene calls are TRBV9 and TRBJ2-3; TRBD2 is a possible D gene (6 bases). This CDR3 is built from 14 residues. The ends were cut back, 4 bases at V and 1 base at J, with 10 bases in the middle. In germline, CDR1 is SGDLS, CDR2 YYNGEE. The CDR3 nucleotides are TGTGCCAGCAGCCTCGGGGAGGGCACAGATACGCAGTATTTT. The encoded protein is CASSLGEGTDTQYF.

The chain carries TRBV6-5 and TRBJ1-1; unclear D gene. The CDR3 has 13 residues. Trimming shortened V by 10 bases and J by 0 bases, and 12 bases separated the two germline ends. Germline CDR1 reads MNHEY; CDR2 reads SVGAGI. This CDR3 is CATSLWMNTEAFF. The CDR3 DNA follows: TGTGCCACCTCGCTATGGATGAACACTGAAGCTTTCTTT.

This clone was observed once. The rearrangement links TRBV7-2 to TRBJ2-1; the match to TRBD2 covers 12 bases. The germline V gene has CDR1 SGHTA and CDR2 FQGNSA. The CDR3 is 15 amino acids. Trimming cost V 7 bases and J 6 bases; bases outside gene matches: 7. CDR3 in DNA: TGTGCCAGCAACCTCGGACTAGCGGGGCTCAATGAGCAGTTCTTC. Amino acids: CASNLGLAGLNEQFF.

The chain is built from TRBV5-1 and TRBJ1-1, with 9 bases lining up with TRBD1. The CDR3 consists of 18 residues. The J segment lost 1 base and the V segment lost 4 bases, leaving 14 bases of the junction unmatched. Germline V gene data show CDR1 as SGHRS and CDR2 as YFSETQ. In DNA form, the CDR3 reads TGCGCCAGCAGCCTCCCCCCCGGGACAGGGCGGTGGAACACTGAAGCTTTCTTT. Encoded protein: CASSLPPGTGRWNTEAFF.

The V call is TRBV19, the J call TRBJ2-1; 8 bases line up with TRBD1. The CDR3 is 18 amino acids. V was pared by 4 bases and J by 3 bases, with 14 bases of the junction left unmatched. The germline gives CDR1 LNHDA, CDR2 SQIVND (reference sequence). For the CDR3, the DNA is TGTGCCAGTAGTAAGGGTGGGGCCCGAGGACAGGGCTACAATGAGCAGTTCTTC. Translating it yields CASSKGGARGQGYNEQFF.